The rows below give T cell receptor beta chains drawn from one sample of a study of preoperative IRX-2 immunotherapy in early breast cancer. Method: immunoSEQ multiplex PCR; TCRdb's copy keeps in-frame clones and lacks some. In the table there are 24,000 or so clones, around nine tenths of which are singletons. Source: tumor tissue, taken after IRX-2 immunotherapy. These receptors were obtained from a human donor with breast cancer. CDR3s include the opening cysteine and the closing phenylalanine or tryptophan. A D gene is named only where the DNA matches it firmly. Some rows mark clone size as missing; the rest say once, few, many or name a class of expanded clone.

DNA: TGCGCCAGCAGCTTGGTCGCGGGGGGGCTTTACAATGAGCAGTTCTTC
CDR3: CASSLVAGGLYNEQFF
size: -
V: TRBV5-1
D: TRBD2
J: TRBJ2-1

DNA: TGCGCCAGCAGCCCCCTGGGACAGGGGGCCGGGACCCAGTACTTC
CDR3: CASSPLGQGAGTQYF
size: -
V: TRBV5-1
D: TRBD1
J: TRBJ2-5

DNA: TGTGCCATCGGTGGGGGCGGGGGCAATCAGCCCCAGCATTTT
CDR3: CAIGGGGGNQPQHF
size: once
V: TRBV10-3
D: -
J: TRBJ1-5

DNA: TGTGCCAGTAGTATGGGTACAGAGAACACTGAAGCTTTCTTT
CDR3: CASSMGTENTEAFF
size: -
V: TRBV19
D: -
J: TRBJ1-1

DNA: TGTGCCAGCTCGCGGGACAGACATCGAGGGACTGAAGCTTTCTTT
CDR3: CASSRDRHRGTEAFF
size: -
V: TRBV18
D: TRBD1
J: TRBJ1-1

DNA: TGCGCCAGCAGCGAAGGACAAGCGAATGAAAAACTGTTTTTT
CDR3: CASSEGQANEKLFF
size: -
V: TRBV4-1
D: -
J: TRBJ1-4

DNA: TGTGCCAGCAGACAGGACAGGGGCACTGAAGCTTTCTTT
CDR3: CASRQDRGTEAFF
size: -
V: TRBV4-2
D: TRBD1
J: TRBJ1-1

DNA: TGTGCCAGCAGCCCGGGGGGCCTAAGTATATTCTTT
CDR3: CASSPGGLSIFF
size: -
V: TRBV7-3
D: -
J: TRBJ1-1

DNA: TGCGCCAGCAGCTTGGCTAGGGACAGGGAAACTAACTATGGCTACACCTTC
CDR3: CASSLARDRETNYGYTF
size: -
V: TRBV5-1
D: TRBD1
J: TRBJ1-2

DNA: TGTGCCAGCAGTTCCCGGACAGACTTCTTTAACTATGGCTACACCTTC
CDR3: CASSSRTDFFNYGYTF
size: -
V: TRBV28
D: -
J: TRBJ1-2

DNA: TGTGCCAGCAGCCCCAGAACTAGCGGGAACACCGGGGAGCTGTTTTTT
CDR3: CASSPRTSGNTGELFF
size: -
V: TRBV5-4
D: TRBD2
J: TRBJ2-2

DNA: TGTGCCAGCAGTGATGAAGGGGGCGCAGAGACCCAGTACTTC
CDR3: CASSDEGGAETQYF
size: -
V: TRBV2
D: TRBD1
J: TRBJ2-5

DNA: TGTGCCAGCAGCACTTGGGGGGATACGCAGTATTTT
CDR3: CASSTWGDTQYF
size: -
V: TRBV7-6
D: -
J: TRBJ2-3

DNA: TGTGCCTGGAGTGTACGTCTTGCCAATGTATTAGCGGGGGGGTCAGATACGCAGTATTTT
CDR3: CAWSVRLANVLAGGSDTQYF
size: few
V: TRBV30
D: TRBD2
J: TRBJ2-3

DNA: TGCGCCAGCAGTGAGTATCGGGATACGGCCTCAGCTTTCTTT
CDR3: CASSEYRDTASAFF
size: -
V: TRBV10-2
D: -
J: TRBJ1-1

DNA: TGTGCCAGCAGTCCTGAGGGGAACACCGGGGAGCTGTTTTTT
CDR3: CASSPEGNTGELFF
size: -
V: TRBV6-4
D: -
J: TRBJ2-2

DNA: TGTGCCAGCAGCTCACCGGGACTAGCGGGGGGGCCAGGGGAGCAGTACTTC
CDR3: CASSSPGLAGGPGEQYF
size: -
V: TRBV27
D: TRBD2
J: TRBJ2-7

DNA: TGTGCCAGCAGCAACGTCGGGAATGAGCAGTTCTTC
CDR3: CASSNVGNEQFF
size: -
V: TRBV11-2
D: -
J: TRBJ2-1

DNA: TGTGCCAGCTCACCTACAGGGTGGGAGACCCAGTACTTC
CDR3: CASSPTGWETQYF
size: -
V: TRBV18
D: -
J: TRBJ2-5

DNA: TGTGCCAGCAGCGTCACCGCTTTGCCGGTGAGCTCTGGAAACACCATATATTTT
CDR3: CASSVTALPVSSGNTIYF
size: -
V: TRBV21-1
D: -
J: TRBJ1-3

DNA: TGTGCCAGCAGCTTCCGGGGCGCCCTTGGAAACACCATATATTTT
CDR3: CASSFRGALGNTIYF
size: -
V: TRBV11-2
D: -
J: TRBJ1-3

DNA: TGTGCCACCACCACAGGGTCAAACACCATATATTTT
CDR3: CATTTGSNTIYF
size: -
V: TRBV19
D: -
J: TRBJ1-3

DNA: TGCGCCAGCAGCCCGGAAGGGGACTTCTCCTACAATGAGCAGTTCTTC
CDR3: CASSPEGDFSYNEQFF
size: -
V: TRBV5-1
D: -
J: TRBJ2-1

DNA: TGTGCCAGCAGTTTGATGGGACTAGCGGGGGGAGGAGAGCAGTTCTTC
CDR3: CASSLMGLAGGGEQFF
size: -
V: TRBV27
D: TRBD2
J: TRBJ2-1

DNA: TGCAGCGTAGGACATTTCACTGAAGCTTTCTTT
CDR3: CSVGHFTEAFF
size: -
V: TRBV29-1
D: -
J: TRBJ1-1

DNA: TGCGCCAGCAGCTTGGGTTCATCGGGGGCCGGGGAGCTGTTTTTT
CDR3: CASSLGSSGAGELFF
size: -
V: TRBV5-1
D: -
J: TRBJ2-2

DNA: TGTGCCAGCAGCGCACTCCAGGGGGGGGCGGCTGAAGCTTTCTTT
CDR3: CASSALQGGAAEAFF
size: once
V: TRBV9
D: TRBD1
J: TRBJ1-1

DNA: TGTGCCAGCAGTTATACCGGACCGTCAGCCAAAAACATTCAGTACTTC
CDR3: CASSYTGPSAKNIQYF
size: -
V: TRBV6-5
D: -
J: TRBJ2-4

DNA: TGTGCCAGCAGCCCCGGAGGGGGGCCAAACAATGAGCAGTTCTTC
CDR3: CASSPGGGPNNEQFF
size: -
V: TRBV7-3
D: -
J: TRBJ2-1

DNA: TGTGCCAGCAGCTCGCGGACTAGCGGGGGTGAGACCCAGTACTTC
CDR3: CASSSRTSGGETQYF
size: -
V: TRBV7-7
D: TRBD2
J: TRBJ2-5

DNA: TGTGCCACCACAGACAGGGGAAATGGCTACACCTTC
CDR3: CATTDRGNGYTF
size: once
V: TRBV25-1
D: TRBD1
J: TRBJ1-2

DNA: TGTGCCAGCTCACCACGTTCCGAGACTAACTATGGCTACACCTTC
CDR3: CASSPRSETNYGYTF
size: -
V: TRBV18
D: -
J: TRBJ1-2